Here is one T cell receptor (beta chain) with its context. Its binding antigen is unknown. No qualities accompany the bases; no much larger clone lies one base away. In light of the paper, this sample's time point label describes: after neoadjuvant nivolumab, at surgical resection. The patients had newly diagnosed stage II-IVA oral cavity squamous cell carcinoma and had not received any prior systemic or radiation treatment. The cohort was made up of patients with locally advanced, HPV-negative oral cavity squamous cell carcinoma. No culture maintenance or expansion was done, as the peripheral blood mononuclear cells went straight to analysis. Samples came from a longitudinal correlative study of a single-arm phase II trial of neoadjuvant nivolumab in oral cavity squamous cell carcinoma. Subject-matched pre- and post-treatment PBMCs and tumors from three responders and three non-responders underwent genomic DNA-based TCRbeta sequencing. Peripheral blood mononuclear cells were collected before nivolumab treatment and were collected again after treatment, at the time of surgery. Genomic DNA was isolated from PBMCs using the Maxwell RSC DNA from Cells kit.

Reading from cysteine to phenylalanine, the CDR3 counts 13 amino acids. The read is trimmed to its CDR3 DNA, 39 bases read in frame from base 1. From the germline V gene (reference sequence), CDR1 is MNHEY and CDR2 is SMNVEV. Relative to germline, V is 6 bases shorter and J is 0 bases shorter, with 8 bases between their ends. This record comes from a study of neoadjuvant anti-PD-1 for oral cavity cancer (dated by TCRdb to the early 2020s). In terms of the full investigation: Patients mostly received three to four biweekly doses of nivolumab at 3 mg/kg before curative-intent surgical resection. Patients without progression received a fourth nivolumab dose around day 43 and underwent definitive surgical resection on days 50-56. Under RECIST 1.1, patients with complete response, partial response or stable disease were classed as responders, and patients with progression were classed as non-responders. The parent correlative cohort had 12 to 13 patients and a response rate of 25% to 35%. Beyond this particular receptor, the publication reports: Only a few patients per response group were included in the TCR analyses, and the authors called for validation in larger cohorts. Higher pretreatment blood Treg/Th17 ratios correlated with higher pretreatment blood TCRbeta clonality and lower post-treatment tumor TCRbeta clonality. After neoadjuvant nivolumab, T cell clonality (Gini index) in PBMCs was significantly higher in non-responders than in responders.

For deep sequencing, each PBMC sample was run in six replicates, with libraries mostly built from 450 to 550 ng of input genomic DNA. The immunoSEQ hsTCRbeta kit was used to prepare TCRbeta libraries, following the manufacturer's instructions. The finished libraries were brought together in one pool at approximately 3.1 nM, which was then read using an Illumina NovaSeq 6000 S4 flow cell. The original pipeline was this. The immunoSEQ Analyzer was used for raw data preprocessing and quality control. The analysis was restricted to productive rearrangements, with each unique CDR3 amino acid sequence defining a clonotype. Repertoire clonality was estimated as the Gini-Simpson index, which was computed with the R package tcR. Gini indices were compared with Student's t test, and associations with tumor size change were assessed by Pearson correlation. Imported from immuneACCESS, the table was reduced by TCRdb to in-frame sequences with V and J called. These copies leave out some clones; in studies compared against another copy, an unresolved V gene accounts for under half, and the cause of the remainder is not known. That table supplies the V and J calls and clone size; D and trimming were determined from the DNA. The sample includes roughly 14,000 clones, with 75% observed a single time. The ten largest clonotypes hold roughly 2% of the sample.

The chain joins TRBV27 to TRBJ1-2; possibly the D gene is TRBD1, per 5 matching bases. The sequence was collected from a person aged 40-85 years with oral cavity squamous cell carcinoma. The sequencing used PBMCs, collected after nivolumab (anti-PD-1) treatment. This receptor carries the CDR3 CASSGGANYGYTF. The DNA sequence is TGTGCCAGCAGCGGGGGTGCTAACTATGGCTACACCTTC.